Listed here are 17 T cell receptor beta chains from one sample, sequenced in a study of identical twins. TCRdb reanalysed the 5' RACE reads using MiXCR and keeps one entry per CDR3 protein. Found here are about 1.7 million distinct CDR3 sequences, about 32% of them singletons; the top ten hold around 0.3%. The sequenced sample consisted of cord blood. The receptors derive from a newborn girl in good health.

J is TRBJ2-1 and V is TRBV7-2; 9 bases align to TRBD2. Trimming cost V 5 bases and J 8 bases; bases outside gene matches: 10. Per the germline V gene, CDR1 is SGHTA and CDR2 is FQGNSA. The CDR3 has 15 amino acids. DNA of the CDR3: TGTGCCAGCAGCCAAGGCCTAGCGGGGTGGGATGAGCAGTTCTTC. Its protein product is CASSQGLAGWDEQFF.

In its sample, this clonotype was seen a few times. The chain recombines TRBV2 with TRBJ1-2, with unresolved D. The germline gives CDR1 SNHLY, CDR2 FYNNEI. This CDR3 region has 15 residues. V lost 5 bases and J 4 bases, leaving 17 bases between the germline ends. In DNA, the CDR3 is TGTGCCAGCAGTCGCCCTGAGGGTGGGAGCTATGGCTACACCTTC. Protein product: CASSRPEGGSYGYTF.

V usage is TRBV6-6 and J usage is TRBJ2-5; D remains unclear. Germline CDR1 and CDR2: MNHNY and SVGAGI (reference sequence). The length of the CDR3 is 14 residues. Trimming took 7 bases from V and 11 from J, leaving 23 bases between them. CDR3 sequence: CASTPYGVGNEQYF. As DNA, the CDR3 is TGTGCCAGCACCCCGTATGGGGTAGGTAATGAGCAGTACTTC.

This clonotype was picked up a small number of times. The CDR3 sequence is CAGHRTAYEQYF. The CDR3 nucleotides read TGTGCCGGACATCGGACGGCTTACGAGCAGTACTTC. This rearrangement joins TRBV30 to TRBJ2-7; possible D gene TRBD1, 5 bases. With 8 bases removed from V and 4 bases from J, the gap between germline ends came to 15 bases. The CDR3 covers 12 residues. Germline lookup yields CDR1 GTSNPN and CDR2 SVGIG (reference sequence).

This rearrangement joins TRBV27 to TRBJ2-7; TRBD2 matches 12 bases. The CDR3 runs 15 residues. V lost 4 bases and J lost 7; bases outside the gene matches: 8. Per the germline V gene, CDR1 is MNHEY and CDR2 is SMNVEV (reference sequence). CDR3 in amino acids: CASSSPSGRAREQYF. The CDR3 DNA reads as TGTGCCAGCAGTTCGCCTAGCGGGAGGGCCCGGGAGCAGTACTTC.

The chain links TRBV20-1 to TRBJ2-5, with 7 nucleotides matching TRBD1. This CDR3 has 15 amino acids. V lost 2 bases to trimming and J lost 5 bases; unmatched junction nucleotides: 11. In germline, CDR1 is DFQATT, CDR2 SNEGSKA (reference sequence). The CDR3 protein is CSARLQGMGMETQYF. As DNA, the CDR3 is TGCAGTGCTAGATTACAGGGGATGGGTATGGAGACCCAGTACTTC.

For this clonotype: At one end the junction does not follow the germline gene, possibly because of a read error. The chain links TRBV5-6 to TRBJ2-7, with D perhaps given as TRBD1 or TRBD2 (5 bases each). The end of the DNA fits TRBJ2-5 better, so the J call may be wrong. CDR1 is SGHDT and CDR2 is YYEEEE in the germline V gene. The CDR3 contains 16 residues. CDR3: CASSLGGQGRSETQYF. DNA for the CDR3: TGCGCCAGCAGCTTGGGCGGGCAGGGAAGGAGTGAGACCCAGTACTTC.

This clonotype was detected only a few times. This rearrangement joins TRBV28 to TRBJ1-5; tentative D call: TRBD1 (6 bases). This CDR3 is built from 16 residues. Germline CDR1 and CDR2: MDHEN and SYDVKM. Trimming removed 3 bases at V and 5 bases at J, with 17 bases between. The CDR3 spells CASSFNRAHSYQPQHF. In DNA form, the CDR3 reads TGTGCCAGCAGTTTTAACAGGGCCCATTCCTATCAGCCCCAGCATTTT.

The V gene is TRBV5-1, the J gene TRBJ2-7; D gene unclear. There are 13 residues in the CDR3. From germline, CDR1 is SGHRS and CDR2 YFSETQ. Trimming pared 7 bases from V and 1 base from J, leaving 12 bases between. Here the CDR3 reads CASSSTESYEQYF. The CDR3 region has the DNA TGCGCCAGCTCGTCTACAGAGTCCTACGAGCAGTACTTC. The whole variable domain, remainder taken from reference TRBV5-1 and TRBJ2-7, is KAGVTQTPRYLIKTRGQQVTLSCSPISGHRSVSWYQQTPGQGLQFLFEYFSETQRNKGNFPGRFSGRQFSNSRSEMNVSTLELGDSALYLCASSSTESYEQYFGPGTRLTVT.

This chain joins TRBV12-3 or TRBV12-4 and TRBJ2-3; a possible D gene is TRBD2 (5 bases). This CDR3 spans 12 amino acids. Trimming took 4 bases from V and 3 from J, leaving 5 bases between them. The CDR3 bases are TGTGCCAGCAGTTGGGAGACAGATACGCAGTATTTT. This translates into CASSWETDTQYF.

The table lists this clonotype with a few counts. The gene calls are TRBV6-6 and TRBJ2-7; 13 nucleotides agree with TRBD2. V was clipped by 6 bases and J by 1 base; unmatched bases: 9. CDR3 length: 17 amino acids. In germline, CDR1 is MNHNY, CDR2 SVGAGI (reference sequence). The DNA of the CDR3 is TGTGCCAGCAGACCCGGGACTAGCGGGGTCTGGTCCTACGAGCAGTACTTC. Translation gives CASRPGTSGVWSYEQYF.

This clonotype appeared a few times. CDR3 DNA: TGTGCCAGCAGTCTACCCGGGACAGTCAGCACAGATACGCAGTATTTT. It codes for CASSLPGTVSTDTQYF. The chain links TRBV12-3 or TRBV12-4 to TRBJ2-3; TRBD1 matches 7 bases. The J segment lost 0 bases and the V segment lost 5 bases, leaving 8 bases of the junction unmatched. This CDR3 is built from 16 residues.

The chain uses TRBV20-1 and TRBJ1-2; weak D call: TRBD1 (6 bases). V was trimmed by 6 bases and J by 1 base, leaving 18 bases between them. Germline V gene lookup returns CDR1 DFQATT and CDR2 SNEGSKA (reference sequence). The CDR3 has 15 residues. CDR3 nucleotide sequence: TGCAGTGCGGCCGAAACAGGGCGCTTTAACTATGGCTACACCTTC. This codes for CSAAETGRFNYGYTF.

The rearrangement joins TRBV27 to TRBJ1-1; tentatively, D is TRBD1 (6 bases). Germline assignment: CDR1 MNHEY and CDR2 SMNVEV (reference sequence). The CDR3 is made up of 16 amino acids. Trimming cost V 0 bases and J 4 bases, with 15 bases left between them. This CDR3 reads CASSLSIDRGGTEAFF. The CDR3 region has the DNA TGTGCCAGCAGTTTATCGATCGATCGAGGGGGCACTGAAGCTTTCTTT.

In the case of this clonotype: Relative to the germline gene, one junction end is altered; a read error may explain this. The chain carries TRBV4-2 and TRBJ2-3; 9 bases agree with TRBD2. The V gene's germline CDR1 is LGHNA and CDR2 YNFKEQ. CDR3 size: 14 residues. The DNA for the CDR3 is TGTGCTAGCAGCCCTAGCGGGACTGCAGATACGCAGTATTTT. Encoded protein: CASSPSGTADTQYF.

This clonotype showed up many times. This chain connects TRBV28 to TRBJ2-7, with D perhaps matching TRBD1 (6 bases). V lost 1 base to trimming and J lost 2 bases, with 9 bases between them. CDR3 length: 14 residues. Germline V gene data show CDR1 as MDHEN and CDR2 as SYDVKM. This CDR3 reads CASSLSDRAYEQYF. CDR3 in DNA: TGTGCCAGCAGTTTATCGGACAGAGCCTACGAGCAGTACTTC.

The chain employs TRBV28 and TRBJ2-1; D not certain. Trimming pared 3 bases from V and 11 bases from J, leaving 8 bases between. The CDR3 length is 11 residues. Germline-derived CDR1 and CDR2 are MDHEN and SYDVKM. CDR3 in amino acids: CASSFVRQQFF. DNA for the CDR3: TGTGCCAGCAGTTTTGTCAGGCAGCAGTTCTTC.